What follows are 27 T cell receptor beta chains derived from one specimen sequenced in a study of CD8 T cells in ankylosing spondylitis. The study, taken as a whole, reports: A TCR beta motif of eight or nine highly homologous variants seemed to mark ankylosing spondylitis blood.

The antigens these receptors bind are not known. TCRdb itself ran the 5' RACE reads through MiXCR, one entry per CDR3 protein. The table records under 850,000 distinct CDR3 sequences, roughly 20% of them present only once. Sequencing was carried out using blood, either unsorted or a sorted T cell fraction (not recorded which). These receptors came from a male donor with ankylosing spondylitis.

This clonotype was recorded a few times. V is TRBV7-8 and J is TRBJ2-5; 8 bases agree with TRBD1. Germline V CDR1 and CDR2: SGHVS, FQNEAQ. Germline trimming cut 3 bases from V and 1 base from J; bases unmatched to any gene: 7. This CDR3 region has 16 residues. The chain's CDR3 is CASSFTVTGAQETQYF. The CDR3 DNA follows: TGTGCCAGCAGCTTCACGGTGACAGGGGCCCAAGAGACCCAGTACTTC.

J is TRBJ2-1 and V is TRBV13; 12 nucleotides align to TRBD2. Germline V gives CDR1 PRHDT, CDR2 FYEKMQ (reference sequence). The CDR3 loop spans 17 amino acids. Trimming removed 5 bases from V and 6 bases from J; junction bases left unmatched: 11. CDR3 sequence (DNA): TGTGCCAGCAGCGCTAGCGGGGGGGCCCTTGGGGCCAATGAGCAGTTCTTC. Translating it yields CASSASGGALGANEQFF.

This clonotype occurred a few times. The genes are TRBV6-1 and TRBJ1-2; D gene uncertain. Germline V lookup: CDR1 MNHNS, CDR2 SASEGT. The CDR3 has 13 amino acids. V shed 6 bases and J shed 4 bases, with 12 bases lying between them. The CDR3 region is CASRIQFGYGYTF. DNA of the CDR3: TGTGCCAGCAGGATACAGTTCGGCTATGGCTACACCTTC.

The V and J genes are TRBV29-1 and TRBJ2-1, with TRBD2 matching over 12 bases. The germline gives CDR1 SQVTM, CDR2 ANQGSEA. The CDR3 totals 14 residues. V shed 5 bases, J shed 4 bases, and the junction held 3 bases outside the gene matches. DNA of the CDR3: TGCAGCGTTTGGACTAGCGGGACGTACAATGAGCAGTTCTTC. It yields the protein CSVWTSGTYNEQFF.

This clonotype was counted between two and nine times. The chain employs TRBV29-1 and TRBJ2-1; 12 positions agree with TRBD2. With V trimmed by 1 base and J by 8 bases, 6 bases remained unmatched. CDR1 and CDR2 (germline): SQVTM, ANQGSEA. The CDR3 is 15 amino acids. The chain's CDR3 is CSVEGTSGKVDEQFF. The CDR3 bases are TGCAGCGTTGAAGGGACTAGCGGGAAGGTGGATGAGCAGTTCTTC.

The chain has TRBV15 and TRBJ2-5; D is unclear. This CDR3 is built from 16 residues. Germline CDR1 reads LNHNV; CDR2 reads YYDKDF (reference sequence). V was trimmed by 1 base and J by 2 bases, leaving 14 bases between them. CDR3 coding DNA: TGTGCCACCAGCAGAGCCCACCGGGCAGAACAAGAGACCCAGTACTTC. Protein product: CATSRAHRAEQETQYF.

This clonotype was observed a handful of times. The V gene is TRBV29-1, the J gene TRBJ2-4; 8 positions match TRBD1. J lost 7 bases, V lost 6 bases, and 17 bases had no gene match. Germline lookup yields CDR1 SQVTM and CDR2 ANQGSEA. CDR3 length equals 16 residues. CDR3 sequence (DNA): TGCAGCGTGCTATTCGTCGGGGACAGGAGGCCTAACATTCAGTACTTC. Encoded protein: CSVLFVGDRRPNIQYF.

The V and J genes are TRBV12-3 or TRBV12-4 and TRBJ2-7; D ambiguous. With 1 base removed from V and 7 bases from J, the gap between germline ends came to 8 bases. The CDR3 extends over 12 amino acids. CDR3 residues: CASSLGTREQYF. CDR3 DNA: TGTGCCAGCAGTTTAGGAACGAGGGAGCAGTACTTC.

This clonotype came up a few times. The V gene is TRBV10-3, the J gene TRBJ1-1, with D unclear. Germline CDR1 reads ENHRY; CDR2 reads SYGVKD. Deletions cut 6 bases from V and 3 bases from J, with 11 bases between. This CDR3 is built from 13 residues. CDR3 region: CAISRLLHTEAFF. Written as DNA, the CDR3 is TGTGCCATCAGCCGCCTCTTGCACACTGAAGCTTTCTTT.

This chain links TRBV28 with TRBJ2-2; 9 positions agree with TRBD2. The CDR3 contains 14 residues. V trimming: 2 bases; J trimming: 6 bases; junction bases outside the gene matches: 1. Germline values: CDR1 MDHEN, CDR2 SYDVKM. The CDR3 spells CASSLVAGAGELFF. CDR3 DNA sequence: TGTGCCAGCAGTTTAGTAGCGGGAGCCGGGGAGCTGTTTTTT.

The V and J genes are TRBV20-1 and TRBJ1-4; D remains ambiguous. V lost 5 bases and J lost 3, with 13 bases in between. CDR3 size: 14 residues. The germline gives CDR1 DFQATT, CDR2 SNEGSKA (reference sequence). This CDR3 is CSAGRASANEKLFF. As DNA, the CDR3 is TGCAGTGCTGGAAGGGCGTCGGCTAATGAAAAACTGTTTTTT.

This clonotype was recorded a few times. This chain links TRBV5-1 with TRBJ2-7; TRBD1 might be the D (6 bases). Germline V gives CDR1 SGHRS, CDR2 YFSETQ. The germline V and J ends were trimmed by 5 bases and 0 bases, with 12 bases remaining between them. The CDR3 covers 14 residues. The CDR3 bases are TGCGCCAGCAGGGACAGCCCTGACTCCTACGAGCAGTACTTC. This gives the protein CASRDSPDSYEQYF.

This clonotype was detected a few times. The gene calls are TRBV3-1 and TRBJ2-1; 10 positions match TRBD2. This CDR3 has 15 residues. Per the germline V gene, CDR1 is LGHDT and CDR2 is YNNKEL (reference sequence). Unmatched junction bases numbered 6, after V lost 6 bases and J lost 4 bases. CDR3 sequence: CASRPTSGPYNEQFF. The CDR3 nucleotides read TGTGCCAGCAGACCGACTAGCGGGCCTTACAATGAGCAGTTCTTC.

This clonotype came up many times. The genes are TRBV27 and TRBJ1-4; D may be TRBD1 (5 bases). The germline CDR1 and CDR2 sequences are MNHEY and SMNVEV (reference sequence). Trimming left V 6 bases short and J 8 bases short, with 13 bases between. The CDR3 is made up of 13 amino acids. The CDR3 sequence: CASSQRRGEKLFF. The CDR3 DNA follows: TGTGCCAGCAGCCAAAGAAGGGGCGAAAAACTGTTTTTT.

This chain links TRBV12-3 or TRBV12-4 with TRBJ2-5, with 8 nucleotides matching TRBD2. V gave up 6 bases and J gave up 5 bases; unmatched junction bases: 11. The CDR3 totals 15 residues. As DNA, the CDR3 is TGTGCCAGCAGCTCGGGACTAGGGTCAGCCGAGACCCAGTACTTC. Amino acid sequence: CASSSGLGSAETQYF.

This clonotype was observed a handful of times. Sequence at one end of the junction differs from germline and may be a read error. The chain combines TRBV6-1 with TRBJ1-1; TRBD1 matches 9 bases. Germline assignment: CDR1 MNHNS and CDR2 SASEGT. This CDR3 contains 14 residues. CDR3 residues: CASIEQGARTEAFF. CDR3 coding DNA: TGTGCCAGCATTGAACAGGGGGCGCGGACTGAAGCTTTCTTT.

This clonotype was observed a handful of times. The chain employs TRBV9 and TRBJ2-2; D is possibly TRBD1 (6 bases). Between the trimmed V and J ends, which lost 4 bases and 4 bases, there was a span of 14 bases. The CDR3 runs 15 residues. Germline V gene sequence: CDR1 SGDLS, CDR2 YYNGEE. CDR3 protein: CASSPMRGTTGELFF. CDR3 sequence (DNA): TGTGCCAGCAGCCCCATGAGGGGGACCACCGGGGAGCTGTTTTTT.

This rearrangement joins TRBV5-1 to TRBJ2-1; unclear D gene. V was trimmed by 0 bases and J by 10 bases, leaving 8 bases between them. The CDR3 is made up of 12 amino acids. CDR1 is SGHRS and CDR2 is YFSETQ in the germline V gene. CDR3 sequence: CASSLEHPEQFF. As DNA, the CDR3 is TGCGCCAGCAGCTTGGAGCACCCGGAGCAGTTCTTC.

This clonotype showed up just a few times. V usage is TRBV5-1 and J usage is TRBJ2-1; 12 bases line up with TRBD1. V lost 4 bases, J lost 6 bases, and 8 bases stayed unmatched. The germline V gene has CDR1 SGHRS and CDR2 YFSETQ. The CDR3 is 16 amino acids. In DNA form, the CDR3 reads TGCGCCAGCAGCCCAGGGGACAGGGGGCAGATCAATGAGCAGTTCTTC. The encoded protein is CASSPGDRGQINEQFF.

The chain recombines TRBV18 with TRBJ2-7, with 9 bases matching TRBD2. Trimming removed 1 base from V and 2 bases from J; junction bases left unmatched: 3. The germline CDR1 and CDR2 sequences are KGHSH and LQKENI. This CDR3 has 15 amino acids. The CDR3 DNA sequence: TGTGCCAGCTCACCACTTAGCGGGAGCCCCTACGAGCAGTACTTC. As protein: CASSPLSGSPYEQYF.

The chain recombines TRBV5-1 with TRBJ2-1; the D gene is possibly TRBD2 (6 bases). CDR3 length: 15 residues. Germline CDR1 SGHRS, CDR2 YFSETQ. V was cut by 1 base and J by 4 bases, with 12 bases left in between. The CDR3 sequence is CASSLSGETYNEQFF. Here the CDR3 DNA reads TGCGCCAGCAGCTTGTCGGGGGAGACTTACAATGAGCAGTTCTTC.

The chain is built from TRBV20-1 and TRBJ1-2; D perhaps matches TRBD1 (5 bases). The germline gives CDR1 DFQATT, CDR2 SNEGSKA (reference sequence). Trimming shortened V by 6 bases and J by 4 bases, and 12 bases separated the two germline ends. The length of the CDR3 is 12 residues. CDR3 sequence: CSALGPAYGYTF. In DNA, the CDR3 is TGCAGTGCCTTGGGACCAGCCTATGGCTACACCTTC.

The rearrangement links TRBV27 to TRBJ1-6; D call uncertain. CDR3 size: 12 residues. V dropped 6 bases and J dropped 11 bases, with 11 bases sitting between them. Germline V gene lookup returns CDR1 MNHEY and CDR2 SMNVEV (reference sequence). The CDR3 loop is CASSPRGAPLHF. CDR3 in DNA: TGTGCCAGCAGCCCCCGCGGGGCACCCCTCCACTTT.

The chain is built from TRBV18 and TRBJ2-7, with D perhaps given as TRBD1 or TRBD2 (5 bases each). The V gene lost 3 bases and the J gene lost 10 bases, with 16 bases spanning the gap. CDR1 and CDR2 (germline): KGHSH, LQKENI. CDR3 length: 13 amino acids. The CDR3 DNA is TGTGCCAGCTCACCCAGTCGGGACGTAGCACAGTACTTC. Amino acids: CASSPSRDVAQYF.

The table lists this clonotype with many counts. The rearrangement uses TRBV12-3 or TRBV12-4 and TRBJ2-2; D unclear. Trimming took 8 bases from V and 2 from J, leaving 12 bases between them. The CDR3 spans 14 residues. This chain's CDR3 is CASRITSNTGELFF. CDR3 DNA: TGTGCCAGCCGTATTACAAGCAACACCGGGGAGCTGTTTTTT.

This chain uses TRBV5-1 with TRBJ2-2, with D perhaps matching TRBD1 or TRBD2 (6 bases each). CDR3 size: 14 residues. Trimming took off 3 bases at V and 5 bases at J, with 11 bases between the two ends. Germline V gene sequence: CDR1 SGHRS, CDR2 YFSETQ. CDR3 region: CASSSVGGTGELFF. The CDR3 coding sequence is TGCGCCAGCAGCTCCGTAGGGGGGACCGGGGAGCTGTTTTTT.

J is TRBJ2-3 and V is TRBV29-1; D remains unclear. The CDR3 is made up of 11 amino acids. Trimming pared 6 bases from V and 2 bases from J, leaving 6 bases between. CDR1 SQVTM and CDR2 ANQGSEA come from the germline V gene. As DNA, the CDR3 is TGCAGCGTCGTCCCCACAGATACGCAGTATTTT. The encoded protein is CSVVPTDTQYF.